This T cell receptor (beta chain) was sequenced in a study of blood T cell repertoires in COVID-19 (TCRdb year 2020). Broadly, across the study: The collaborator samples originated in the United States, Italy and Spain and spanned the acute and convalescent phases of COVID-19. The prospective study material was composed of cDNA or gDNA derived from T cells, B-cell-depleted T cells, or PBMCs. HLA class I and class II types, where available, came from metadata supplied by the sample provider rather than from assay-based typing. The repertoires were made available in a free public database intended to serve as a resource for research on the immune response to SARS-CoV-2. The samples were drawn from the first 160 participants of the ongoing ImmuneRACE study and from about 1,200 subjects provided by 6 global collaborators. Sample metadata almost always included a de-identified subject ID, COVID-19 status, age in years and sex. Subjects who had been exposed to COVID-19, were actively infected with it, or had recovered from it provided the deeply sampled blood TCRbeta repertoires that made up the dataset. Study-wide findings and limitations: How much clinical and demographic metadata was included differed by source and by participant, and the metadata was provided uncurated.

The immunoSEQ Assay, a bias-controlled multiplex PCR, was used to amplify TCRbeta CDR3 regions from genomic DNA. In the authors' own workflow: The number of nucleated cells in each sample was estimated by amplification of reference gene primers within the assay. Sequence reads were collapsed and filtered to measure the absolute abundance of every unique TCRbeta CDR3 rearrangement. For each sample, productive Simpson clonality was calculated as the square root of Simpson's diversity index across productive rearrangements. TCRdb limited this immuneACCESS table to in-frame rearrangements with V and J called. A share of clones is missing; checked studies link under half to unresolved V genes, and the rest is unexplained. That table furnishes V, J and clone size, whereas the DNA furnished D and trimming. This sample is represented by approximately 360,000 clones; around 83% of them were singletons. In total, the top ten clones hold approximately 4.7% of the sample.

Looking up the germline V gene yields CDR1 LGHNA and CDR2 YSLEER. The CDR3 holds 18 amino acids from the cysteine to the phenylalanine. Just CDR3 DNA is preserved here, 54 bases in frame from base 1. Trimmed from V: 1 base; trimmed from J: 2 bases; junction bases lacking a gene match: 7. In the prospective study, participants were about 18 to 95 years old, resided in about two dozen geographic areas of the United States, and were enrolled through a virtual design. In the prospective study, cohorts were assigned on the basis of participant-reported clinical history obtained from a screening survey and a study questionnaire. For ImmuneRACE Cohort 3, a participant was defined as recovered based on two consecutive negative NP/OP PCR tests, clearance by a healthcare professional, or resolution of symptoms. In the prospective study, whole blood, serum and a nasopharyngeal or oropharyngeal swab were collected from each participant by mobile phlebotomists. Prospective study participants could optionally give additional blood draws and questionnaires over a roughly two-month period. Prospective study blood samples were shipped either frozen or at room temperature before DNA extraction.

Note on this clone: Its antigen specificity is not known. Base qualities are not recorded, but no much larger clone differs from it by a single base.

Source material: PBMCs or T cells enriched from blood (not recorded which). The receptor comes from a woman aged 45-59 years who had recovered from COVID-19. The chain employs TRBV4-3 and TRBJ2-3, with 12 central nucleotides matching TRBD2. The nucleotide sequence is given as TGCGCCAGCAGCCAAGGGCTTACTAGCGGGAGGAACACAGATACGCAGTATTTT. This gives the protein CASSQGLTSGRNTDTQYF.